This TCR beta chain appears in the sequencing data of a study of cytomegalovirus exposure and HLA in healthy donors. Study at large: Out of 150 million to 200 million T cells, an earlier analysis found about 120 million unique TCR beta sequences in total. Samples from HLA-typed donors yielded about 80 million unique TCRs in an early data release. General study results and limits: Most of the TCR beta V segments (in an earlier analysis) were productive either about 87% or about 30% of the time. With high specificity and sensitivity, the classifier reportedly diagnosed cytomegalovirus status.

PCR employed 60 Vbeta and 13 Jbeta primers. The table came from immunoSEQ multiplex PCR; TCRdb's copy has only in-frame clones and leaves some out. The sample consists of approximately 80,000 clones, around 70% of them appearing once. On this clone itself: The antigen remains unidentified.

Sample: PBMCs. This TCR came from a woman in her 40s in good health and CMV-seropositive.

CDR3 sequence (DNA): TGTGCCAGCAGCGTAGGGGGGCCCTCGGAGACCCAGTACTTC. Translation gives CASSVGGPSETQYF. V gene TRBV9 combines with J gene TRBJ2-5, with D possibly being TRBD1 (6 bases). V dropped 0 bases and J dropped 5 bases, with 11 bases sitting between them. The CDR3 loop spans 14 amino acids. Germline V gene data show CDR1 as SGDLS and CDR2 as YYNGEE.